A single sample is the source of the 22 T cell receptor beta chains below, sequenced in a study of T cell responses to AZD1222 COVID-19 vaccine. TCRdb's table, derived via immunoSEQ multiplex PCR, lists solely in-frame clones and lacks some. The sample lists 99,000 or so clones, 89% occurring once. The source was peripheral blood, collected 28 days after the second AZD1222 dose. Receptors originate from an adult who received the AZD1222 COVID-19 vaccine.

Only a few counts were recorded for this clone. The rearrangement links TRBV28 to TRBJ2-1; D unclear. Germline values: CDR1 MDHEN, CDR2 SYDVKM. The CDR3 consists of 15 residues. The ends were cut back, 4 bases at V and 9 bases at J, with 19 bases in the middle. In DNA form, the CDR3 reads TGTGCCAGCAGTTCAGGAGCAGTTTTTGTTGGTGAGCAGTTCTTC. Translation gives CASSSGAVFVGEQFF. The whole variable domain, filled in from reference TRBV28 and TRBJ2-1, reads DVKVTQSSRYLVKRTGEKVFLECVQDMDHENMFWYRQDPGLGLRLIYFSYDVKMKEKGDIPEGYSVSREKKERFSLILESASTNQTSMYLCASSSGAVFVGEQFFGPGTRLTVL.

This clone was seen a handful of times. The chain joins TRBV7-8 to TRBJ1-1; TRBD1 is a possible D gene (6 bases). Germline CDR1 and CDR2: SGHVS and FQNEAQ. Trimming removed 5 bases at V and 0 bases at J, with 13 bases between. The CDR3 has 15 residues. The CDR3 protein is CASSDDRTMNTEAFF. In DNA, the CDR3 is TGTGCCAGCAGCGACGACAGGACTATGAACACTGAAGCTTTCTTT.

The chain combines TRBV28 with TRBJ1-6; 7 bases are shared with TRBD1. J gave up 7 bases and V 3 bases, and 9 bases lay outside the gene matches. The CDR3 has 16 amino acids. Germline V gives CDR1 MDHEN, CDR2 SYDVKM. CDR3 amino acids: CASSLGGQGDNSPLHF. DNA of the CDR3: TGTGCCAGCAGTTTGGGAGGGCAGGGGGACAATTCACCCCTCCACTTT.

The chain carries TRBV11-3 and TRBJ1-1; D not resolved. The CDR3 has 13 amino acids. Trimming pared 4 bases from V and 3 bases from J, leaving 9 bases between. Germline V CDR1 and CDR2: SGHNT, YENEEA. DNA for the CDR3: TGTGCCAGCAGCTCGACACCTTACACTGAAGCTTTCTTT. Its protein is CASSSTPYTEAFF.

The chain is built from TRBV12-3 or TRBV12-4 and TRBJ1-1; D gene uncertain. Trimming took off 5 bases at V and 5 bases at J, with 9 bases between the two ends. The CDR3 runs to 12 residues. CDR3 coding DNA: TGTGCCAGCAGTCGCATAATAACTGAAGCTTTCTTT. Translation: CASSRIITEAFF.

The chain combines TRBV5-1 with TRBJ1-1; D is unresolved. V lost 0 bases and J 3 bases, leaving 9 bases between the germline ends. CDR1 SGHRS and CDR2 YFSETQ come from the germline V gene. The CDR3 length is 14 residues. CDR3 residues: CASSLEPVDTEAFF. The CDR3 nucleotides read TGCGCCAGCAGCTTGGAACCGGTGGACACTGAAGCTTTCTTT.

This sequence joins TRBV5-4 and TRBJ1-1, with D possibly matching TRBD1 (6 bases). The CDR3 is made up of 16 amino acids. The V gene lost 4 bases and the J gene lost 1 base, with 17 bases spanning the gap. The germline V gene has CDR1 SGHNT and CDR2 YYREEE (reference sequence). As DNA, the CDR3 is TGTGCCAGCAGCCCGCGGGACAAACAATCGAACACTGAAGCTTTCTTT. As protein: CASSPRDKQSNTEAFF.

The gene calls are TRBV29-1 and TRBJ1-6; D is perhaps TRBD1 (5 bases). CDR1 and CDR2 (germline): SQVTM, ANQGSEA. The CDR3 extends over 15 amino acids. Trimming removed 4 bases from V and 5 bases from J, with 15 bases in between. The DNA for the CDR3 is TGCAGCGTTGTGGTTGGGACGGACAATAATTCACCCCTCCACTTT. Translated: CSVVVGTDNNSPLHF.

CDR3 coding DNA: TGCGCCAGCAGCTATGACTTGCTCTACGAGCAGTACTTC. Translation: CASSYDLLYEQYF. V and J are TRBV5-1 and TRBJ2-7; D is undetermined. Germline V CDR1 and CDR2: SGHRS, YFSETQ. V was shortened by 3 bases and J by 3 bases, with 10 bases between the two germline ends. The CDR3 totals 13 residues. Based on the CDR3 plus reference TRBV5-1 and TRBJ2-7, the full variable domain is KAGVTQTPRYLIKTRGQQVTLSCSPISGHRSVSWYQQTPGQGLQFLFEYFSETQRNKGNFPGRFSGRQFSNSRSEMNVSTLELGDSALYLCASSYDLLYEQYFGPGTRLTVT.

The chain couples TRBV27 to TRBJ2-7, with 7 bases aligning to TRBD2. Per germline, CDR1 MNHEY and CDR2 SMNVEV (reference sequence). This CDR3 contains 18 residues. V gave up 6 bases and J gave up 4 bases; unmatched junction bases: 21. CDR3 sequence: CASRRLAAGEGIKYEQYF. The CDR3 DNA reads as TGTGCCAGCAGACGATTGGCGGCGGGGGAGGGGATCAAGTACGAGCAGTACTTC.

V gene TRBV3-1 (or the pseudogene TRBV3-2) combines with J gene TRBJ2-2; 11 bases map to TRBD2. The CDR3 extends over 17 amino acids. CDR1 is LGHDT, CDR2 YNNKEL, per germline (reference sequence). V lost 0 bases to trimming and J lost 7 bases; unmatched junction nucleotides: 7. CDR3 amino acids: CASSQERLAGFFGELFF. The DNA of the CDR3 is TGTGCCAGCAGCCAAGAGCGACTAGCGGGATTTTTCGGGGAGCTGTTTTTT.

This clone has just one count. The chain employs TRBV28 and TRBJ2-7; D may match TRBD1 or TRBD2 (6 bases each). With 6 bases removed from V and 0 bases from J, the gap between germline ends came to 15 bases. CDR3 size: 15 residues. Germline CDR1 is MDHEN and CDR2 is SYDVKM. CDR3 region: CASSPGEDSSYEQYF. For the CDR3, the DNA is TGTGCCAGCAGCCCGGGAGAGGACAGCTCCTACGAGCAGTACTTC.

The chain uses TRBV5-5 and TRBJ1-5, with D unclear. V lost 0 bases and J 1 base, leaving 5 bases between the germline ends. CDR3 length: 14 amino acids. Germline-derived CDR1 and CDR2 are SGHKS and YYEKEE (reference sequence). CDR3: CASSLEGSNQPQHF. The CDR3 nucleotides read TGTGCCAGCAGCTTGGAGGGCAGCAATCAGCCCCAGCATTTT.

The rearrangement joins TRBV7-2 to TRBJ2-7; the match to TRBD2 covers 7 bases. V gave up 1 base and J gave up 2 bases; unmatched junction bases: 5. The germline V gene encodes CDR1 SGHTA and CDR2 FQGNSA. This CDR3 is built from 15 residues. CDR3 amino acids: CASSLGSGTTYEQYF. In DNA form, the CDR3 reads TGTGCCAGCAGCTTAGGGTCCGGGACTACCTACGAGCAGTACTTC.

In this sample, this clone turned up a few times. The V gene is TRBV6-2 or TRBV6-3, the J gene TRBJ2-5, with D possibly TRBD2 on 5 matching bases. V gave up 2 bases and J gave up 2 bases, with 18 bases separating them. The CDR3 runs to 17 residues. Germline CDR1 reads MNHEY; CDR2 reads SVGEGT. The chain's CDR3 is CASSYDIGRGAQETQYF. The DNA for the CDR3 is TGTGCCAGCAGTTACGATATTGGTCGGGGAGCACAAGAGACCCAGTACTTC.

This chain links TRBV6-5 with TRBJ2-5; 10 bases are a match to TRBD2. This CDR3 has 14 amino acids. Trimming at V came to 6 bases and at J to 5 bases, leaving 6 bases not matched to a gene. Germline CDR1 MNHEY, CDR2 SVGAGI. The CDR3: CASRRTSGWETQYF. The DNA of the CDR3 is TGTGCCAGCAGGCGGACTAGCGGTTGGGAGACCCAGTACTTC.

CDR3 in DNA: TGTGCCAGCAGTACGACGGGGGGTACGCAGTATTTT. Its protein is CASSTTGGTQYF. This chain links TRBV12-3 or TRBV12-4 with TRBJ2-3; 7 bases agree with TRBD2. This CDR3 has 12 amino acids. V trimming: 5 bases; J trimming: 8 bases; junction bases outside the gene matches: 4.

V usage is TRBV27 and J usage is TRBJ1-1; a weak D match, TRBD1 (5 bases). In germline, CDR1 is MNHEY, CDR2 SMNVEV (reference sequence). This CDR3 is built from 15 residues. Trimming removed 5 bases from V and 4 bases from J, with 17 bases in between. CDR3 DNA: TGTGCCAGCAGTCTGGGGGAAGCAGGTGGCACTGAAGCTTTCTTT. Its translation: CASSLGEAGGTEAFF.

V and J are TRBV4-3 and TRBJ1-1; no clear D. Germline V gene data show CDR1 as LGHNA and CDR2 as YSLEER. V was shortened by 3 bases and J by 11 bases, with 22 bases between the two germline ends. The CDR3 totals 15 residues. The CDR3 bases are TGCGCCAGCAGCCAGGAAACCCTTCGGAGGGAGATCGCTTTCTTT. This sequence encodes CASSQETLRREIAFF.

This clone was seen a single time. The rearrangement links TRBV6-2 or TRBV6-3 to TRBJ1-1; D perhaps matches TRBD1 (5 bases). Germline V CDR1 and CDR2: MNHEY, SVGEGT. V was pared by 2 bases and J by 1 base, with 11 bases between. This CDR3 contains 15 residues. In DNA form, the CDR3 reads TGTGCCAGCAGTTACAATGGCAGGGCGAACACTGAAGCTTTCTTT. Its translation: CASSYNGRANTEAFF.

The chain uses TRBV19 and TRBJ2-6; no clear D gene. The CDR3 length is 16 residues. The V gene's germline CDR1 is LNHDA and CDR2 SQIVND (reference sequence). V lost 1 base, J lost 0 bases, and 7 bases lay in between. CDR3 coding DNA: TGTGCCAGTAGTATAGGAGGCAGCTCTGGGGCCAACGTCCTGACTTTC. As protein: CASSIGGSSGANVLTF.

This chain joins TRBV2 and TRBJ2-7; D is possibly TRBD1 (5 bases). The CDR3 covers 13 residues. Germline CDR1 SNHLY, CDR2 FYNNEI. Trimming stripped 6 bases from V and 4 bases from J, with 13 bases between. The CDR3, as DNA: TGTGCCAGCAGGGCTGGGGCTCAATACGAGCAGTACTTC. Protein sequence: CASRAGAQYEQYF.